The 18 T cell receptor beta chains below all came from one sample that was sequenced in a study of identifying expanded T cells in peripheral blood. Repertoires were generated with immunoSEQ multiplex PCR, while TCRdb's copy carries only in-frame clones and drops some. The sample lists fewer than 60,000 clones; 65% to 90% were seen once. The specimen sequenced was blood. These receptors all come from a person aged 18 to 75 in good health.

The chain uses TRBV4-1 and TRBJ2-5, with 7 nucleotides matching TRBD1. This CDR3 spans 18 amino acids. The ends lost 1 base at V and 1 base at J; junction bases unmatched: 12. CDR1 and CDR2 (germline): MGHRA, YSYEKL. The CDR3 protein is CASSQALTGARTQETQYF. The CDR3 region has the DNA TGCGCCAGCAGCCAAGCGCTAACAGGGGCTAGAACCCAAGAGACCCAGTACTTC.

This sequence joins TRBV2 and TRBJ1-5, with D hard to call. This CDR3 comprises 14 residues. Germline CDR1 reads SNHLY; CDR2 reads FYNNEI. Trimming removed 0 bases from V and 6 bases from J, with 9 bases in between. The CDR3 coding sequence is TGTGCCAGCAGTGAAGCGTCGTTAGGTCAGCCCCAGCATTTT. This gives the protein CASSEASLGQPQHF.

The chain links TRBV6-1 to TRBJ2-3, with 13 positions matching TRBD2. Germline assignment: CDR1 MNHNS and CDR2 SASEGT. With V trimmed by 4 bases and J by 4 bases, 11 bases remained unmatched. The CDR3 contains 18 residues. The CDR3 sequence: CASSAPVWTSGSSDTQYF. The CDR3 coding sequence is TGTGCCAGCAGTGCACCGGTTTGGACTAGCGGGAGTTCAGATACGCAGTATTTT.

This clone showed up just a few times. DNA of the CDR3: TGCGCCAGCAGCTTGGCCGTCCCCCAGCGGGGGGGGAGGCCGAGCTCCTACAATGAGCAGTTCTTC. Translating it yields CASSLAVPQRGGRPSSYNEQFF. The chain has TRBV5-1 and TRBJ2-1; 10 nucleotides agree with TRBD2. This CDR3 is 22 amino acids long. The V segment lost 0 bases and the J segment 0 bases; nucleotides outside the gene matches: 18. Germline V gives CDR1 SGHRS, CDR2 YFSETQ.

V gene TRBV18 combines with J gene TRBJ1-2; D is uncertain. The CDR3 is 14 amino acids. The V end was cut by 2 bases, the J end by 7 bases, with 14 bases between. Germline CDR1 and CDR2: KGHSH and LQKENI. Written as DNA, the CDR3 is TGTGCCAGCTCACCATCGACGGAGGGAGGTGGCTACACCTTC. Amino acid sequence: CASSPSTEGGGYTF. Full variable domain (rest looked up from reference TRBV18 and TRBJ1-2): NAGVMQNPRHLVRRRGQEARLRCSPMKGHSHVYWYRQLPEEGLKFMVYLQKENIIDESGMPKERFSAEFPKEGPSILRIQQVVRGDSAAYFCASSPSTEGGGYTFGSGTRLTVV.

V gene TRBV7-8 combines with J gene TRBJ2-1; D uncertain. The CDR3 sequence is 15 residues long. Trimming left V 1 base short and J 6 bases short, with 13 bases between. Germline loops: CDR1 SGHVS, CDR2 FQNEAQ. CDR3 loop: CASSLVWGRVNEQFF. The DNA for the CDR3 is TGTGCCAGCAGCTTAGTTTGGGGAAGGGTCAATGAGCAGTTCTTC.

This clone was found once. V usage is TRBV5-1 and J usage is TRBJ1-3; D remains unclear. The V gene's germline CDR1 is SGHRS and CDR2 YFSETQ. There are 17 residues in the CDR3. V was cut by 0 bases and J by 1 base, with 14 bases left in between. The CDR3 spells CASSLDFSRASGNTIYF. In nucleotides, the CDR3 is TGCGCCAGCAGCTTGGACTTCTCGAGGGCGTCTGGAAACACCATATATTTT.

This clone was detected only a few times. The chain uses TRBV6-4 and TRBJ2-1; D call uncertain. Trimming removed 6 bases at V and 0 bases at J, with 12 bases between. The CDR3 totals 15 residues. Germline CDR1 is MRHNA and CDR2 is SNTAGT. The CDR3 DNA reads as TGTGCCAGCAGGAAAGCCGAAAGCTCCTACAATGAGCAGTTCTTC. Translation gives CASRKAESSYNEQFF.

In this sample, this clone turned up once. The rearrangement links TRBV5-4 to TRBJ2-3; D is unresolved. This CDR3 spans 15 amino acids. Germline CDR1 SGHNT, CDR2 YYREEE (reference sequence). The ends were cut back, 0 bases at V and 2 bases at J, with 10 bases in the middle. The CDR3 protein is CASSLGQSNTDTQYF. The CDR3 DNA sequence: TGTGCCAGCAGCTTGGGGCAGTCAAACACAGATACGCAGTATTTT.

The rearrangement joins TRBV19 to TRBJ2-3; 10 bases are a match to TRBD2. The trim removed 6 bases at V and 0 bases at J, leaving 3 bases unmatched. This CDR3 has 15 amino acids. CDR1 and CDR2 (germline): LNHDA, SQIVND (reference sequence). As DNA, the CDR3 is TGTGCCAGTAGCCCGACTAGCGGGAGCACAGATACGCAGTATTTT. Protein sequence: CASSPTSGSTDTQYF.

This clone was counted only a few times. This chain's CDR3 is CASGSEGSYEQYF. In nucleotides, the CDR3 is TGTGCTAGTGGTTCGGAGGGGTCCTACGAGCAGTACTTC. The rearrangement uses TRBV12-5 and TRBJ2-7; tentatively, D is TRBD2 (6 bases). Between the trimmed V and J ends, which lost 4 bases and 1 base, there was a span of 8 bases. The CDR3 extends over 13 amino acids. Looked up from germline, CDR1 is LGHNT and CDR2 is FRNRAP.

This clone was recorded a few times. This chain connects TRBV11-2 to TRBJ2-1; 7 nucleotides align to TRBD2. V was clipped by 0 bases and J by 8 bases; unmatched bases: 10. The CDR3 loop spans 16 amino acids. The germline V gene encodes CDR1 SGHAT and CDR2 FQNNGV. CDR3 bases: TGTGCCAGCAGCTTAGATGCGAGCGGGATCTTGCATGAGCAGTTCTTC. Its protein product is CASSLDASGILHEQFF.

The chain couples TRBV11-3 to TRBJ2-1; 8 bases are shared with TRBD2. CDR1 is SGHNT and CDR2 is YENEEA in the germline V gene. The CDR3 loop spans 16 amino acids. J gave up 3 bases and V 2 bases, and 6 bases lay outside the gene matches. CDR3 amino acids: CASSLYTSGYYNEQFF. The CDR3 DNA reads TGTGCCAGCAGCTTATATACTAGCGGTTACTACAATGAGCAGTTCTTC.

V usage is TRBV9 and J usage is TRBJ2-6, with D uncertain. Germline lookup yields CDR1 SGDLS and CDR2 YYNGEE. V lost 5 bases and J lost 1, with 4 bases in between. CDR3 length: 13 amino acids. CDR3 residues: CASRESGANVLTF. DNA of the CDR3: TGTGCCAGCAGGGAATCTGGGGCCAACGTCCTGACTTTC. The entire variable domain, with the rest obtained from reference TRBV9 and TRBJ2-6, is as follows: DSGVTQTPKHLITATGQRVTLRCSPRSGDLSVYWYQQSLDQGLQFLIQYYNGEERAKGNILERFSAQQFPDLHSELNLSSLELGDSALYFCASRESGANVLTFGAGSRLTVL.

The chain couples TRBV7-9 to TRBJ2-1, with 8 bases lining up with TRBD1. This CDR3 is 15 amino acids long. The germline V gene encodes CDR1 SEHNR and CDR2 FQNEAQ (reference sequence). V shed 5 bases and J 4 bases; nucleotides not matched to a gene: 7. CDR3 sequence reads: CASSPGTGFYNEQFF. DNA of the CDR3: TGTGCCAGCAGCCCCGGGACAGGTTTTTACAATGAGCAGTTCTTC.

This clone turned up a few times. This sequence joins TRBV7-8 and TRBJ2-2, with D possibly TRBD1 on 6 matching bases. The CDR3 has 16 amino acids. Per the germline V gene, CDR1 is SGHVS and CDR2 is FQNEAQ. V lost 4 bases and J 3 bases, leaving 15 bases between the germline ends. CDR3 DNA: TGTGCCAGCAGCTCACAGGGACATGGGTACACCGGGGAGCTGTTTTTT. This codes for CASSSQGHGYTGELFF.

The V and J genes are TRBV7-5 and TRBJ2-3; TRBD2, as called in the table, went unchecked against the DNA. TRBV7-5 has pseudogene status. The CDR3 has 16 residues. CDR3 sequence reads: CARSLGSGRGTDTQYF. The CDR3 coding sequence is TGTGCCAGAAGCTTGGGTAGCGGGAGAGGCACAGATACGCAGTATTTT.

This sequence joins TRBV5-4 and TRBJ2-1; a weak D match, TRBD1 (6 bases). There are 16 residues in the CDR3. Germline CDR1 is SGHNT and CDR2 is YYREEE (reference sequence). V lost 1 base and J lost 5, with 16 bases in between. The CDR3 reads CASSLSSGAPDNEQFF. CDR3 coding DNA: TGTGCCAGCAGCTTGAGTTCAGGGGCCCCTGACAATGAGCAGTTCTTC. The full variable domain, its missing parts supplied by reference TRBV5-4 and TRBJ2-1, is ETGVTQSPTHLIKTRGQQVTLRCSSQSGHNTVSWYQQALGQGPQFIFQYYREEENGRGNFPPRFSGLQFPNYSSELNVNALELDDSALYLCASSLSSGAPDNEQFFGPGTRLTVL.